The rows below give T cell receptor beta chains drawn from one sample of a study of post-analysis software for immune sequencing data. TCRdb independently ran MiXCR on the PCR reads; one entry per CDR3 protein. The table includes 550,000 to 700,000 distinct CDR3 sequences, around 47% detected once. Sequenced input: blood. The source of these receptors is a girl aged 10 to 17 with multiple sclerosis. The CDR3 runs from the conserved cysteine through the conserved F or W. A D gene is named only where the DNA matches it firmly. Part of the rows lack a size; the others show once, few, many or a class for expanded clones.

size,J,D,V,DNA,CDR3
few,TRBJ2-1,TRBD2,TRBV7-7,TGTGCCAGCAGCTTAACTTCGGCGGGGGGGCCTTACAATGAGCAGTTCTTC,CASSLTSAGGPYNEQFF
-,TRBJ2-7,-,TRBV12-3/TRBV12-4,TGTGCCAGCAGTTTAGCATACGGCTACGAGCAGTACTTC,CASSLAYGYEQYF
-,TRBJ2-1,-,TRBV6-5,TGTGCCAGCAGTTACCGGGACAACTCCTACAATGAGCAGTTCTTC,CASSYRDNSYNEQFF
-,TRBJ1-2,-,TRBV4-1,TGCGCCAGCAGCAACCTAGAGGGCTATGGCTACACCTTC,CASSNLEGYGYTF
-,TRBJ2-3,-,TRBV12-3/TRBV12-4,TGTGCCAGCAGTTTTTCCCACACGTACTATACGCAGTATTTT,CASSFSHTYYTQYF
-,TRBJ2-3,-,TRBV7-8,TGTGCCAGCAGCCTCCACCCGGGCCCGGTGGATACGCAGTATTTT,CASSLHPGPVDTQYF
few,TRBJ2-7,-,TRBV10-3,TGTGCCATCAGTGAAGGTACGACCATTACCTACGAGCAGTACTTC,CAISEGTTITYEQYF
-,TRBJ1-2,-,TRBV4-1,TGCGCCAGCAGCCAAGGAAGACTCAAGGACTATGGCTACACCTTC,CASSQGRLKDYGYTF
-,TRBJ1-1,TRBD1,TRBV7-8,TGTGCCAGCAGCTTAGCGCTGGGACAGGGGGGAAAAGCTTTCTTT,CASSLALGQGGKAFF
few,TRBJ1-2,-,TRBV5-8,TGTGCCAGCAGCTTGTCGGCAGGGAAGATGGGTAACTATGGCTACACCTTC,CASSLSAGKMGNYGYTF
-,TRBJ2-6,-,TRBV9,TGTGCCAGCAGCGCCACAGGGAGGGTATATAACTCTGGGGCCAACGTCCTGACTTTC,CASSATGRVYNSGANVLTF
-,TRBJ1-1,-,TRBV29-1,TGCAGCGTTGAATCCCTTCCCAACACTGAAGCTTTCTTT,CSVESLPNTEAFF
-,TRBJ1-2,-,TRBV2,TGTGCCAGCAGTGCCCAGGTGTTAGGAGGCTACACCTTC,CASSAQVLGGYTF
-,TRBJ2-7,TRBD2,TRBV5-1,TGCGCCAGCAGCTTAAGAGGGAGCGGGACTAGTGCCATTAGCGAGCAGTACTTC,CASSLRGSGTSAISEQYF
-,TRBJ2-3,-,TRBV3-1,TGTGCCAGCAGCCAAGACCCTAGTTGGGGGCTGAGCACAGATACGCAGTATTTT,CASSQDPSWGLSTDTQYF
-,TRBJ2-3,-,TRBV6-4,TGTGCCAGCCGGTCGAGGGGTCTCACAGATACGCAGTATTTT,CASRSRGLTDTQYF
-,TRBJ1-2,-,TRBV30,TGTGCCTGGGCGAACTTTAACTATGGCTACACCTTC,CAWANFNYGYTF